This TCR beta chain was documented in a study of beta chain features in type 1 diabetes. Investigators reverse transcribed all isolated RNA, so they sequenced expressed TCRB transcripts. Method: immunoSEQ multiplex PCR; TCRdb's copy keeps in-frame clones and lacks some. The sample records under 800,000 clones, 15% to 17% being singletons. This clone turned up a few times. Its specificity is unknown. This CDR3 contains 13 residues. CDR1 and CDR2 (germline): MGHDK, SYGVNS. J lost 3 bases, V lost 5 bases, and 2 bases had no gene match. Study-level findings and limits: PCR might favor shorter templates, equally in patients and controls.

This sequence was found in a man aged 18-30 years in good health. Sequencing input: naive CD4+ T cells from blood. The V and J genes are TRBV25-1 and TRBJ2-5, with TRBD1 matching over 8 bases. CDR3 region: CASSWTGKETQYF. The CDR3 DNA follows: TGTGCCAGCAGTTGGACAGGGAAAGAGACCCAGTACTTC.